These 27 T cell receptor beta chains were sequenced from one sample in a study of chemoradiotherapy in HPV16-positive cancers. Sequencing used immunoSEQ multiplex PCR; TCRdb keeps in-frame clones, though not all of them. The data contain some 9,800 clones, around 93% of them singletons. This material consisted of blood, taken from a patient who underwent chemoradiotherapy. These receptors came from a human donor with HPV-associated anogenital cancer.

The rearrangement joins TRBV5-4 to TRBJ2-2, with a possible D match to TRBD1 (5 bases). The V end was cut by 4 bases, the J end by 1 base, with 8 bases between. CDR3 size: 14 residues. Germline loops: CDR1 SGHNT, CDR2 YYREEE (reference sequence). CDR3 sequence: CASSMTVNTGELFF. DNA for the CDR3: TGTGCCAGCAGCATGACAGTGAACACCGGGGAGCTGTTTTTT.

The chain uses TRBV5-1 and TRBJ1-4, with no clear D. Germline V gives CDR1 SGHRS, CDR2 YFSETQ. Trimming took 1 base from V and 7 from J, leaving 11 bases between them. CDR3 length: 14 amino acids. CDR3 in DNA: TGCGCCAGCAGCTTGAGTGGCGACACTGAAAAACTGTTTTTT. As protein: CASSLSGDTEKLFF.

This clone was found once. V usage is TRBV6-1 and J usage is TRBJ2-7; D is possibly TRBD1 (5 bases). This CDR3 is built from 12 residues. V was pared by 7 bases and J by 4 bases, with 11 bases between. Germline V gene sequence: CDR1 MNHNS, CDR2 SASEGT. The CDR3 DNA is TGTGCCAGCACCCAGGGCTTATACGAGCAGTACGTC. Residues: CASTQGLYEQYV.

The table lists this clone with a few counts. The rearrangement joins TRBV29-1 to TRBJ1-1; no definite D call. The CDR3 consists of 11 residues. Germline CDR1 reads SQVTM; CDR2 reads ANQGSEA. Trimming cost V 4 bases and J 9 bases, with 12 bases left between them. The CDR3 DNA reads TGCAGCGTTGCTGGCCGCAGTCAAGCTTTCTTT. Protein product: CSVAGRSQAFF. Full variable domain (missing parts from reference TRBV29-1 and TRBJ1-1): SAVISQKPSRDICQRGTSLTIQCQVDSQVTMMFWYRQQPGQSLTLIATANQGSEATYESGFVIDKFPISRPNLTFSTLTVSNMSPEDSSIYLCSVAGRSQAFFGQGTRLTVV.

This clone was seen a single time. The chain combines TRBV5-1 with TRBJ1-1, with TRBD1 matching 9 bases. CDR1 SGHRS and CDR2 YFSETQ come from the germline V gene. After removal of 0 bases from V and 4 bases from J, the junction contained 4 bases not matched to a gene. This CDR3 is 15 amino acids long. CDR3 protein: CASSLATTGGTEAFF. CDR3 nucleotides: TGCGCCAGCAGCTTGGCCACGACAGGGGGCACTGAAGCTTTCTTT.

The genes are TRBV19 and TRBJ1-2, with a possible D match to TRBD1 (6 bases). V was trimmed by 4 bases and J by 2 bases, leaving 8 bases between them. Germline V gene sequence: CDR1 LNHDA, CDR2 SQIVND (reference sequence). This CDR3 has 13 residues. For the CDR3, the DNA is TGTGCCAGTAGTACAGGGGTCAACTATGGCTACACCTTC. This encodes CASSTGVNYGYTF.

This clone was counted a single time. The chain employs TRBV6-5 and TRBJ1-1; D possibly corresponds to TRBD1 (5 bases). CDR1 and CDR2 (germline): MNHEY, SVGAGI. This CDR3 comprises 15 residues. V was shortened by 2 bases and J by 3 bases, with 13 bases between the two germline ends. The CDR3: CASSYRIGADTEAFF. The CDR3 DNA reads TGTGCCAGCAGTTACAGGATAGGGGCGGACACTGAAGCTTTCTTT.

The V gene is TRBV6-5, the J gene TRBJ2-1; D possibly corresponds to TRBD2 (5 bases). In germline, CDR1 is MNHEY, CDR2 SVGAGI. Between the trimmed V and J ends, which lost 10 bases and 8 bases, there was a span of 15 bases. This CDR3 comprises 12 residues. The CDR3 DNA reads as TGTGCCACCAACTCGGGGAGATATGAGCAGTTCTTC. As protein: CATNSGRYEQFF.

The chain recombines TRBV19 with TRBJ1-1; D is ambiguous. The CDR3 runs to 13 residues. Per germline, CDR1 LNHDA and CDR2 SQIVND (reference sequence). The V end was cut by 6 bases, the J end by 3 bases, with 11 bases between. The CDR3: CASSMTGDTEAFF. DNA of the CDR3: TGTGCCAGTAGCATGACGGGTGACACTGAAGCTTTCTTT.

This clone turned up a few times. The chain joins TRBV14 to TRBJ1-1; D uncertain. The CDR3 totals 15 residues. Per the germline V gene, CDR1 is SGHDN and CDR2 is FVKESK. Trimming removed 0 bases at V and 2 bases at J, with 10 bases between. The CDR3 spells CASSQEGIRNTEAFF. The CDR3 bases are TGTGCCAGCAGCCAAGAGGGAATTCGAAACACTGAAGCTTTCTTT.

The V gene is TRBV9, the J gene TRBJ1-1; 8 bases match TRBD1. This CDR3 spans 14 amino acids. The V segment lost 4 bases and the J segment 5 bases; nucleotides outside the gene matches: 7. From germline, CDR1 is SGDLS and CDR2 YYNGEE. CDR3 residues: CASSPDTGGTEAFF. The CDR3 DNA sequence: TGTGCCAGCAGCCCCGATACAGGGGGGACTGAAGCTTTCTTT. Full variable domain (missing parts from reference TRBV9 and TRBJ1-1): DSGVTQTPKHLITATGQRVTLRCSPRSGDLSVYWYQQSLDQGLQFLIQYYNGEERAKGNILERFSAQQFPDLHSELNLSSLELGDSALYFCASSPDTGGTEAFFGQGTRLTVV.

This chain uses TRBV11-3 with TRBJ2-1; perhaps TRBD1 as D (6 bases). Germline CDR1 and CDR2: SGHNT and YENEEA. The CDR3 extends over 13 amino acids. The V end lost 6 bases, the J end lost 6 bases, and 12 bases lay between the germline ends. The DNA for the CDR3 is TGTGCCAGCAGAAAACAGGGAGCCAATGAGCAGTTCTTC. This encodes CASRKQGANEQFF.

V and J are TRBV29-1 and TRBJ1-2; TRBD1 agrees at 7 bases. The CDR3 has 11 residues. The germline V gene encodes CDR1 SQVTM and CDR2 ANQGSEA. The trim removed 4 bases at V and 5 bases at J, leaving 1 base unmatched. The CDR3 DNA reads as TGCAGCGTTGTACAGGGGTATGGCTACACCTTC. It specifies CSVVQGYGYTF. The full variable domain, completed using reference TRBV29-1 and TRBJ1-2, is SAVISQKPSRDICQRGTSLTIQCQVDSQVTMMFWYRQQPGQSLTLIATANQGSEATYESGFVIDKFPISRPNLTFSTLTVSNMSPEDSSIYLCSVVQGYGYTFGSGTRLTVV.

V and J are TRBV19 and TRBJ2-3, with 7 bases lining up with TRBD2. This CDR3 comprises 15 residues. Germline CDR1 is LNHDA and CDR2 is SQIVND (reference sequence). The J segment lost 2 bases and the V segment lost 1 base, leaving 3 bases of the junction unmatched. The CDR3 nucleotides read TGTGCCAGTAGTATAGGCGGGGGTGCCACAGATACGCAGTATTTT. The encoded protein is CASSIGGGATDTQYF.

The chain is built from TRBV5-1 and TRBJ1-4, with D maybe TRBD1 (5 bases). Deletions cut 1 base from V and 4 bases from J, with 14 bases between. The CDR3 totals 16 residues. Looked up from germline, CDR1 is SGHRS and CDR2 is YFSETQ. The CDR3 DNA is TGCGCCAGCAGCTTGAATCCAGGGAGCCTTAATGAAAAACTGTTTTTT. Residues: CASSLNPGSLNEKLFF.

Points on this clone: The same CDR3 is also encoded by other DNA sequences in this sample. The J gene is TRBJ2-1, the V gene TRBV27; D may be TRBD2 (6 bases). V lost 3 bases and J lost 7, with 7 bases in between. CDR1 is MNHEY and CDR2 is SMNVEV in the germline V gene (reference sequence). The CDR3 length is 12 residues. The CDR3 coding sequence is TGTGCCAGCAGTTTCGGGGGAAATGAGCAGTTCTTC. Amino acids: CASSFGGNEQFF.

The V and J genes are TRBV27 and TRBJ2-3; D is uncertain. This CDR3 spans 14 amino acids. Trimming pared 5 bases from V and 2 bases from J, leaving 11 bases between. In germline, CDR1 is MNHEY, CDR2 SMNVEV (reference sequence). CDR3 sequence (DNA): TGTGCCAGCAGTCCCCGACCTTTCACAGATACGCAGTATTTT. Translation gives CASSPRPFTDTQYF.

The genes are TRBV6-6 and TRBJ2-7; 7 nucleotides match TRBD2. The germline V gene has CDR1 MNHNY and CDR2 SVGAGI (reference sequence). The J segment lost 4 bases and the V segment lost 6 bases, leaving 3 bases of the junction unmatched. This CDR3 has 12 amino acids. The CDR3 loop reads CASSYGRYEQYF. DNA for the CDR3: TGTGCCAGCAGCTACGGGAGGTACGAGCAGTACTTC.

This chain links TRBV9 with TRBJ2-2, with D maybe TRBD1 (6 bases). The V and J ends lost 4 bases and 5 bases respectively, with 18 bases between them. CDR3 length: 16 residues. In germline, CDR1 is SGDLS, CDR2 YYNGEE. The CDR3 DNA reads TGTGCCAGCAGCCCCCAAGGGACATTCTTTACCGGGGAGCTGTTTTTT. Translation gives CASSPQGTFFTGELFF. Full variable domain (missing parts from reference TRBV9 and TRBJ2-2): DSGVTQTPKHLITATGQRVTLRCSPRSGDLSVYWYQQSLDQGLQFLIQYYNGEERAKGNILERFSAQQFPDLHSELNLSSLELGDSALYFCASSPQGTFFTGELFFGEGSRLTVL.

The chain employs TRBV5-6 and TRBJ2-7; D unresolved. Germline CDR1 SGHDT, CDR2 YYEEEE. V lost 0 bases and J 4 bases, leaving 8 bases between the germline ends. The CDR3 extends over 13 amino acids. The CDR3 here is CASSLESGYEQYF. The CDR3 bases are TGTGCCAGCAGCTTGGAGTCAGGATACGAGCAGTACTTC.

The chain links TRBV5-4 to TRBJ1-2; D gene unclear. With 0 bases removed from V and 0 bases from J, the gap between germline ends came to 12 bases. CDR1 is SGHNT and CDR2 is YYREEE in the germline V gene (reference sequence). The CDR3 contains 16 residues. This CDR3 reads CASSLAREFANYGYTF. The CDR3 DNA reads TGTGCCAGCAGCTTGGCGCGGGAATTTGCTAACTATGGCTACACCTTC.

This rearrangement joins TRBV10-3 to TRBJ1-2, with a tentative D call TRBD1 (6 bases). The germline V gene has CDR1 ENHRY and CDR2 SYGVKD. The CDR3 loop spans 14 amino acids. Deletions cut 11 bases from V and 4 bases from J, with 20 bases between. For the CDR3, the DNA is TGTGCCGTCCGGAAACAGGGAGACGTCTATGGCTACACCTTC. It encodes CAVRKQGDVYGYTF.

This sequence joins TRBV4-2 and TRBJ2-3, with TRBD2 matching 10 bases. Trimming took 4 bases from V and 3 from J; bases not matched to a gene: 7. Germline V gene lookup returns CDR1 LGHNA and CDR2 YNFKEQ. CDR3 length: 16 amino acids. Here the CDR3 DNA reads TGTGCCAGCAGCCGTAGGAGCGGGGGGGCTACAGATACGCAGTATTTT. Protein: CASSRRSGGATDTQYF.

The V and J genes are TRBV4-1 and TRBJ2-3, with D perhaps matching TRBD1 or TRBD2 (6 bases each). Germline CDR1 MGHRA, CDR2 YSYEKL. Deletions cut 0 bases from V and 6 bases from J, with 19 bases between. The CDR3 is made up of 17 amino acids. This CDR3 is CASSQDPNGGQRDTQYF. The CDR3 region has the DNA TGCGCCAGCAGCCAAGATCCGAACGGGGGCCAACGGGATACGCAGTATTTT.

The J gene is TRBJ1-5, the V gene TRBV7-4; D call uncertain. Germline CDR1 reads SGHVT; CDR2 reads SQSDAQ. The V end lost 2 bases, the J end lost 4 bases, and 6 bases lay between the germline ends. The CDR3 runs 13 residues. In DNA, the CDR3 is TGTGCCAGCAGCTTACAGCCTAATCAGCCCCAGCATTTT. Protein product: CASSLQPNQPQHF.

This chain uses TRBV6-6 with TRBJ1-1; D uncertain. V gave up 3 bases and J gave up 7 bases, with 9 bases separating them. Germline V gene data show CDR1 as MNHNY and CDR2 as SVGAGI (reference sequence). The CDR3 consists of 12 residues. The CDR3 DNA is TGTGCCAGCAGTTATGACGTAAATGAAGCTTTCTTT. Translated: CASSYDVNEAFF.

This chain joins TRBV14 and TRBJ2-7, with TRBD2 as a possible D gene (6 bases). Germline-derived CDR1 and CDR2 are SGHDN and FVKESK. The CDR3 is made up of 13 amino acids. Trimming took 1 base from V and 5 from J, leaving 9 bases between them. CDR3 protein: CASSQGRGDEQYV. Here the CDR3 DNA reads TGTGCCAGCAGCCAAGGGAGGGGAGACGAGCAGTACGTC.